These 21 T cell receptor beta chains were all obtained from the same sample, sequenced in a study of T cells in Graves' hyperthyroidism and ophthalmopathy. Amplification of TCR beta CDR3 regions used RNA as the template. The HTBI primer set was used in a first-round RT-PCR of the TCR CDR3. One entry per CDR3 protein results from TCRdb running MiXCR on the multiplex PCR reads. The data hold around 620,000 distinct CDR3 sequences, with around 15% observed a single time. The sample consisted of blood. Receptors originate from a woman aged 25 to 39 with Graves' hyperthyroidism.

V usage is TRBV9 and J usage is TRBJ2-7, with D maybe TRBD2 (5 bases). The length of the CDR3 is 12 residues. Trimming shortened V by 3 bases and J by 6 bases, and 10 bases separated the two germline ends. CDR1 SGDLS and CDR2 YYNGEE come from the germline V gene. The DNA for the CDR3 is TGTGCCAGCAGCGGGTGGGCGGGCGAGCAGTACTTC. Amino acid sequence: CASSGWAGEQYF.

The CDR3 here is CASREASGGPYEQYF. The CDR3 DNA follows: TGTGCCAGCAGGGAGGCTAGCGGAGGCCCCTACGAGCAGTACTTC. The chain recombines TRBV7-6 with TRBJ2-7, with 7 bases aligning to TRBD2. V dropped 6 bases and J dropped 2; count of bases not matched to a gene: 10. The germline CDR1 and CDR2 sequences are SGHVS and FNYEAQ. CDR3 length: 15 residues.

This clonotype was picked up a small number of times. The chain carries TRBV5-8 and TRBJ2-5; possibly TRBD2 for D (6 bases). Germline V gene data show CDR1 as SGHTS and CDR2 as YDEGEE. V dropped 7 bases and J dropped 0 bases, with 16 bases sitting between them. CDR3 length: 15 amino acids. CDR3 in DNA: TGTGCCAGCTCCAGCGGGCAGAACCACCAAGAGACCCAGTACTTC. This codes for CASSSGQNHQETQYF.

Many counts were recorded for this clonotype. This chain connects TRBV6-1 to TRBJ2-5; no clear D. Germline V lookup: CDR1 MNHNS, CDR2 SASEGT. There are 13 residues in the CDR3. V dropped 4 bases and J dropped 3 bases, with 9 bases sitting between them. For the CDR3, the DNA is TGTGCCAGCAGTGTTAACATGGAAGAGACCCAGTACTTC. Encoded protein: CASSVNMEETQYF.

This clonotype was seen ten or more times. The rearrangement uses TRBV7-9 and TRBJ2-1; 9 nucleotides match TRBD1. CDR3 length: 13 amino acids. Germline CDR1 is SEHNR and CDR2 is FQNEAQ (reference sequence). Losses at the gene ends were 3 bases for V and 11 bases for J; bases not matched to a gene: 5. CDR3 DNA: TGTGCCAGCAGCTTGACAGGGGGACGGCAGCAGTTCTTC. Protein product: CASSLTGGRQQFF.

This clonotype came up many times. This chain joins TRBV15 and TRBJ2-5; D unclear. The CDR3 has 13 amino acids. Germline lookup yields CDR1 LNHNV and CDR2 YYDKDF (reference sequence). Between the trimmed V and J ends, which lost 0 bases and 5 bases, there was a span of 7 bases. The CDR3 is CATSRDGWETQYF. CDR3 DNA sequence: TGTGCCACCAGCAGAGATGGGTGGGAGACCCAGTACTTC.

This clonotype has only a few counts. The DNA for the CDR3 is TGCGCCAGCAGCCAAGATCAGGGTAGTTCCTACAATGAGCAGTTCTTC. Amino acids: CASSQDQGSSYNEQFF. The rearrangement joins TRBV4-3 to TRBJ2-1, with D possibly TRBD1 on 5 matching bases. Germline V lookup: CDR1 LGHNA, CDR2 YSLEER. The CDR3 extends over 16 amino acids. V lost 0 bases and J lost 1, with 10 bases in between.

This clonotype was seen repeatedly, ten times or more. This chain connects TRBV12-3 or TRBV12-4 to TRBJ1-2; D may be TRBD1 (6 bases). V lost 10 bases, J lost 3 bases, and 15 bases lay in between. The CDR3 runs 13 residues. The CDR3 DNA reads TGTGCCATACAGGGTGAACTCGACTATGGCTACACCTTC. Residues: CAIQGELDYGYTF.

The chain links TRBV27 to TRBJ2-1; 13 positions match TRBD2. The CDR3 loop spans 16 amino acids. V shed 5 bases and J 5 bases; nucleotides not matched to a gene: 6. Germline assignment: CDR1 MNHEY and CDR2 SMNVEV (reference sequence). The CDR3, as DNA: TGTGCCAGCAGTGAACTAGCGGGAGGGAGAAACAATGAGCAGTTCTTC. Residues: CASSELAGGRNNEQFF.

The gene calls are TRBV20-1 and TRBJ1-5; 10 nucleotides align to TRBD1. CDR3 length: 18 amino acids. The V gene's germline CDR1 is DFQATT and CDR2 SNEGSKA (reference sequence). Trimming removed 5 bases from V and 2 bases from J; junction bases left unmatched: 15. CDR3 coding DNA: TGCAGTGCTGATTCACGGACAGGGGGTGTCGGTGGCAATCAGCCCCAGCATTTT. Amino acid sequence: CSADSRTGGVGGNQPQHF.

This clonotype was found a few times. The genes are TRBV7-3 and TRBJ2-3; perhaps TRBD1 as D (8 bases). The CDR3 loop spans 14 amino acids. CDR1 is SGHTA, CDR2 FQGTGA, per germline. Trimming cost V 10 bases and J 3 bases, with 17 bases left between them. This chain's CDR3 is CATKTGEGTDTQYF. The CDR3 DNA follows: TGTGCCACCAAGACAGGGGAGGGGACAGATACGCAGTATTTT.

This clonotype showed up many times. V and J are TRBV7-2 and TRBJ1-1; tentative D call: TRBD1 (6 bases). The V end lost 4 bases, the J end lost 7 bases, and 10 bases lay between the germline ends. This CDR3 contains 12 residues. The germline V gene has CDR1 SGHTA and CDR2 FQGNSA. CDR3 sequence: CASSWGAFEAFF. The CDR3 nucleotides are TGTGCCAGCAGCTGGGGGGCGTTTGAAGCTTTCTTT.

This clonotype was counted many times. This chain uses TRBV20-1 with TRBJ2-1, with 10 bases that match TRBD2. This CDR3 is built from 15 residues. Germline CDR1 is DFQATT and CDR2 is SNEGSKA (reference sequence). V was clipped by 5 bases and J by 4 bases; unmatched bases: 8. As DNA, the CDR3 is TGCAGTGCTTGGGATACGGGACTAGCGTACAATGAGCAGTTCTTC. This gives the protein CSAWDTGLAYNEQFF.

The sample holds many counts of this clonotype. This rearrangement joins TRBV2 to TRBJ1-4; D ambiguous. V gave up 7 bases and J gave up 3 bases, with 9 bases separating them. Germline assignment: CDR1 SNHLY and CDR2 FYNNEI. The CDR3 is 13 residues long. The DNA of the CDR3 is TGTGCCAGCACGAGGAACGCTAATGAAAAACTGTTTTTT. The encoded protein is CASTRNANEKLFF.

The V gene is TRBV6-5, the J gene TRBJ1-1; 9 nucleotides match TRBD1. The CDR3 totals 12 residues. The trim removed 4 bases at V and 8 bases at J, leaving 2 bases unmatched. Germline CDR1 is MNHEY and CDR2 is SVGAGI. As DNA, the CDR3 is TGTGCCAGCAGTTCTGGGACAGGGGAAGCTTTCTTT. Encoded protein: CASSSGTGEAFF.

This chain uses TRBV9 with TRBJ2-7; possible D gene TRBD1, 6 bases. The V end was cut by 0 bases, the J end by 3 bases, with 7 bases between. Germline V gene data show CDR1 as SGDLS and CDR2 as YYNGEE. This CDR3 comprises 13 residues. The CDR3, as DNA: TGTGCCAGCAGCGTAGCAGGGGACTACGAGCAGTACTTC. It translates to CASSVAGDYEQYF.

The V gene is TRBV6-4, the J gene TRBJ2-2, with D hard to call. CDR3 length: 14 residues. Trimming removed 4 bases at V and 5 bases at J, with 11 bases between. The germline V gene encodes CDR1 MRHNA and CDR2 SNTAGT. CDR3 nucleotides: TGTGCCAGCAGTGTTAGTGTTAATACCGGGGAGCTGTTTTTT. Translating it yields CASSVSVNTGELFF.

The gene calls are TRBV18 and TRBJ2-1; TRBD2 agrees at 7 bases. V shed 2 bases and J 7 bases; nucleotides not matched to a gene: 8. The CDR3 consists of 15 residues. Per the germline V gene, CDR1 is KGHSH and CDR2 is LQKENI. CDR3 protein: CASSPGLAAGNEQFF. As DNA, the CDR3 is TGTGCCAGCTCACCAGGGCTAGCGGCAGGGAATGAGCAGTTCTTC.

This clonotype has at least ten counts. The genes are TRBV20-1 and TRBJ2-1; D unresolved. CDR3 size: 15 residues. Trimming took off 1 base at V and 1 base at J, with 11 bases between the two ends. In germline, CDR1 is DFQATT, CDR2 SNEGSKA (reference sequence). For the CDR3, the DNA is TGCAGTGCTAGAGCTCTAGGCCCTTCCTACAATGAGCAGTTCTTC. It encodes CSARALGPSYNEQFF.

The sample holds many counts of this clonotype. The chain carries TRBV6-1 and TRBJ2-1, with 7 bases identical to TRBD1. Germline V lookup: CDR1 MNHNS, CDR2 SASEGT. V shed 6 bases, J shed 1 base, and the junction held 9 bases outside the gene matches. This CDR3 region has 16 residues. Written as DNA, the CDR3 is TGTGCCAGCAGAATGGACAGGCGTGGATCCTACAATGAGCAGTTCTTC. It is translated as CASRMDRRGSYNEQFF.

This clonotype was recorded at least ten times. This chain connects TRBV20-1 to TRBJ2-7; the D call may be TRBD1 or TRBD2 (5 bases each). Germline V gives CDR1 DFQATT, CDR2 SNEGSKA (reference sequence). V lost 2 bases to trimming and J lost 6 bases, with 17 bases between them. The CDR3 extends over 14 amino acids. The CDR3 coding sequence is TGCAGTGCTAGACGGTGGGACGAGGGGCTCGAGCAGTACTTC. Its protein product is CSARRWDEGLEQYF.